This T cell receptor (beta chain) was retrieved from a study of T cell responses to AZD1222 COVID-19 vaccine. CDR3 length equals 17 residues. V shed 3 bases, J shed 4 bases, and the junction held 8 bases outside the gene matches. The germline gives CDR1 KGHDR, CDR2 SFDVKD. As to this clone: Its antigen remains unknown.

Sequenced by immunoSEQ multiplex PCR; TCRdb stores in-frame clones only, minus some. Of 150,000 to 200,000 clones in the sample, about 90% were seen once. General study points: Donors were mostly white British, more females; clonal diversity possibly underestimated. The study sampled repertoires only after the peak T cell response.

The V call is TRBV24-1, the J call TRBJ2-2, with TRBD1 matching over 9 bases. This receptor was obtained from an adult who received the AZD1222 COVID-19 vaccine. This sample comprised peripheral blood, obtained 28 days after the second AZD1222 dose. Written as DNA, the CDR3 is TGTGCCACCAGTGATGGGACAGGGTCGTTTTTCACCGGGGAGCTGTTTTTT. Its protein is CATSDGTGSFFTGELFF.